The following is a TCR beta chain sequence with its context. The CDR3 runs to 12 residues. In germline, CDR1 is MGHDK, CDR2 SYGVNS. Trimming removed 3 bases from V and 11 bases from J, with 13 bases in between. Regions amplified from RNA transcripts were the TCR beta CDR3 regions. An initial round of RT-PCR targeting the TCR CDR3 relied on the HTBI primer set. TCRdb itself ran the multiplex PCR reads through MiXCR, one entry per CDR3 protein. The repertoire consists of about 500,000 distinct CDR3 sequences, with approximately 15% occurring once and the leading ten covering roughly 18%. Newly diagnosed patients aged 18 to 65 had hyperthyroidism of under 2 months' duration. This entry is derived from a study of T cells in Graves' hyperthyroidism and ophthalmopathy.

This TCR came from a woman younger than 35 with Graves' hyperthyroidism. Sequences were obtained from blood. The V call is TRBV25-1, the J call TRBJ1-1; D is undetermined. Written as DNA, the CDR3 is TGTGCCAGCAGTGACTACCCCCCACGGGCTTTCTTT. This codes for CASSDYPPRAFF.